This T cell receptor beta chain was identified in a study of cytomegalovirus exposure and HLA in healthy donors. Notes on the study in general: A later analysis linked a missense DCLRE1C variant to TCR beta V- and J-gene trimming. Common viral pathogens seemed to be connected with several of the most significant clusters, according to a later analysis.

To note about this clone: Its antigen is unidentified.

Trimming removed 5 bases from V and 8 bases from J; junction bases left unmatched: 4. This CDR3 region has 12 residues. Per germline, CDR1 LNHDA and CDR2 SQIVND (reference sequence). Both 60 Vbeta primers and 13 Jbeta primers went into the PCR. TCRdb's table, derived via immunoSEQ multiplex PCR, lists solely in-frame clones and lacks some. The data contain more than 150,000 clones, 70% to 90% of them seen just once; the ten biggest clones take up roughly 10%. Sequenced: PBMCs. The rearrangement uses TRBV19 and TRBJ1-2; 8 positions agree with TRBD1. This TCR came from a young man in good health and CMV-seropositive. Here the CDR3 reads CASSPGQGGYTF. DNA for the CDR3: TGTGCCAGTAGTCCCGGACAGGGAGGCTACACCTTC.